This TCR beta chain is from a study of cytomegalovirus exposure and HLA in healthy donors. Study-wide results and limits: Later on, an analysis found that several of the most significant clusters appeared to be linked to common viral pathogens, which included parvovirus B19.

The PCR had 60 Vbeta and 13 Jbeta primers. The table came from immunoSEQ multiplex PCR; TCRdb's copy has only in-frame clones and leaves some out. The sample gives about 50,000 clones, 81% of which show up once; 2% to 2.5% is in the top ten. The CDR3 consists of 14 residues. V trimming: 6 bases; J trimming: 3 bases; junction bases outside the gene matches: 7. Germline V lookup: CDR1 MNHEY, CDR2 SVGAGI. This clone came up once. Its target is unknown. The chain links TRBV6-5 to TRBJ2-5; 7 bases fit TRBD1. Sequences were obtained from PBMCs. The clonotype was recovered from a boy aged 5-17 years in good health and CMV-seropositive. CDR3 sequence reads: CASSPTTGEETQYF. DNA of the CDR3: TGTGCCAGCAGCCCCACCACAGGGGAAGAGACCCAGTACTTC.